The entry below gives a single TCR beta chain sequence along with its context. This clonotype was counted between two and nine times. The antigen it recognizes is unknown. The record has no base qualities; no much larger clone is one base away. TCRdb names Illumina NovaSeq 6000 as the instrument used. TCR cDNA was made using 5'RACE template switching, a step that added a universal primer site and unique molecular identifiers. Priming of cDNA synthesis was performed from both the TCR alpha and TCR beta constant segments. Two PCR steps were used to amplify libraries, with sample barcodes and sequencing adapters being added in the second step. Sequencing of libraries was done on Illumina HiSeq 2500 (2x100 bp) or NovaSeq (2x150 bp). Regarding the original processing steps: MIGEC handled demultiplexing of reads and collapsing into UMI consensus sequences, while MiXCR performed V(D)J alignment. Vaccine-responding clonotypes were identified with edgeR using replicate PBMC samples, with FDR below 0.01 and a log2 fold change above 5 up to day 15 being required. Bulk clonotypes were assigned CD4 or CD8 identity according to which sequenced CD4 or CD8 repertoire held them at higher abundance. TCRdb handled the public reads itself, with Q25 trimming in fastp and clone calling in MiXCR, and kept productive beta chains. Rows with a matching CDR3 protein are joined into one entry that keeps the most common DNA and genes. The authors' filters were not applied to this entry. Within this sample are about 120,000 distinct CDR3 sequences, with roughly 15% of them counted one time only. The ten largest make up roughly two fifths of the sample.

This entry belongs to a study of T cells after yellow fever vaccination (dated by TCRdb to between 2018 and 2021). Background for the entire study: The SMART-Seq v4 Ultra Low Input RNA kit was used to prepare libraries from fractions with low cell numbers. To track T-cell clones before and after primary and booster YFV17D yellow fever vaccination, bulk TCR alpha and beta repertoires were sequenced longitudinally. The cohort comprised two healthy male donors, one aged 18 to 29 and one aged 30 to 39 years. Blood was drawn at multiple timepoints before and after primary and secondary immunization, with bulk PBMC replicates and cell subsets isolated.

The CDR3 holds 15 amino acids from the cysteine to the phenylalanine. Just the 45-base CDR3 DNA is kept, in frame starting at base 1. For this chain, trimming is 8 bases at the V end and 4 bases at the J end, and the number of junction bases without a gene match is 11. Taken from the germline V gene (reference sequence), the CDR1 and CDR2 loops are SEHNR and FQNEAQ. What the treatment or condition label conveys for this sample: live attenuated yellow fever vaccine strain. A standard Ficoll-Paque protocol was used to isolate PBMCs from peripheral blood. Dynabeads CD4 and CD8 positive selection kits were used to isolate the CD4 and CD8 T-cell fractions. RNA was extracted with TriZol from bulk PBMCs, CD4 and CD8 fractions, and dextramer-positive and dextramer-negative fractions. Study-wide conclusions, independent of this receptor: Computational filtering was needed because FACS-sorted repertoires could contain abundant contaminating clonotypes from the bulk population. Most clones expanded after primary vaccination (almost 97% of CD4 and around 88% of CD8) were re-detected after the booster, suggesting that broad memory maintenance occurred. The secondary T-cell response was found to be weaker but faster than the primary response, with a peak reached on day 5 rather than on day 15. A small fraction of clonotypes showed up in both the CD4 and CD8 compartments, probably as a result of convergent recombination. Only a couple of donors were included in the study, so the extent to which the findings can be generalized is limited.

The specimen comprised CD8+ T cells sorted from PBMCs, sampled 5 days after the yellow fever booster vaccination. The clonotype was recovered from a young man who received the YFV17D yellow fever vaccine. The chain couples TRBV7-9 to TRBJ2-3, with 8 bases aligning to TRBD2. The CDR3 corresponds to CASGTQGLASDTQYF. The DNA reads as follows: TGTGCCAGCGGGACGCAAGGACTAGCCTCAGATACGCAGTATTTT. The reference TRBV7-9 and TRBJ2-3 proteins fill in what lies around the CDR3, so the full variable domain reads DTGVSQNPRHKITKRGQNVTFRCDPISEHNRLYWYRQTLGQGPEFLTYFQNEAQLEKSRLLSDRFSAERPKGSFSTLEIQRTEQGDSAMYLCASGTQGLASDTQYFGPGTRLTVL.